Following are 24 T cell receptor beta chains from one sample sequenced in a study of T-cell reconstitution after alpha-beta-depleted transplantation in children. Unique molecular identifiers were incorporated into the prepared TCRbeta library. TCRdb independently ran MiXCR on the PCR reads; one entry per CDR3 protein. Of more than 90,000 distinct CDR3 sequences detected, roughly 7.7% appear once; the ten largest clones hold 5.5% to 7%. The material was PBMCs from the stem cell graft donor, obtained from the stem cell graft. The origin of the receptors is a human donor who donated a stem cell graft to a child with congenital amegakaryocytic thrombocytopenia.

In this sample, this clonotype turned up many times. The chain couples TRBV5-1 to TRBJ2-3; 7 nucleotides match TRBD1. Unmatched junction bases numbered 11, after V lost 4 bases and J lost 3 bases. In germline, CDR1 is SGHRS, CDR2 YFSETQ. CDR3 length equals 16 residues. The CDR3 nucleotides read TGCGCCAGCAGCCGTACTCCCGGGACAGAAACAGATACGCAGTATTTT. Its protein is CASSRTPGTETDTQYF.

This clonotype has ten or more counts. The rearrangement links TRBV28 to TRBJ1-2, with D possibly TRBD1 on 5 matching bases. From germline, CDR1 is MDHEN and CDR2 SYDVKM. V gave up 4 bases and J gave up 3 bases, with 15 bases separating them. The CDR3 is made up of 15 amino acids. CDR3 sequence (DNA): TGTGCCAGCAGTTCCTTATGGGGAGGGGACTATGGCTACACCTTC. This sequence encodes CASSSLWGGDYGYTF.

Relative to its sample, this clonotype is medium-sized. This chain links TRBV20-1 with TRBJ2-1; TRBD2 matches 12 bases. The germline CDR1 and CDR2 sequences are DFQATT and SNEGSKA (reference sequence). Germline trimming cut 3 bases from V and 10 bases from J; bases unmatched to any gene: 16. This CDR3 is built from 17 residues. CDR3 DNA sequence: TGCAGTGCTAGGACTAGCGGGGGTGCCAAATCCCCCAAAGAGCAGTTCTTC. Protein sequence: CSARTSGGAKSPKEQFF.

This clonotype has at least ten counts. The rearrangement uses TRBV5-1 and TRBJ2-5, with D uncertain. The CDR3 is made up of 13 amino acids. Trimming cost V 4 bases and J 0 bases, with 7 bases left between them. Germline V gives CDR1 SGHRS, CDR2 YFSETQ. This CDR3 reads CASSPDNQETQYF. In DNA form, the CDR3 reads TGCGCCAGCAGCCCTGACAACCAAGAGACCCAGTACTTC.

This clonotype has only a few counts. The chain is built from TRBV15 and TRBJ1-2; 7 bases are shared with TRBD1. In germline, CDR1 is LNHNV, CDR2 YYDKDF (reference sequence). V gave up 0 bases and J gave up 5 bases; unmatched junction bases: 9. The CDR3 has 16 amino acids. The CDR3 nucleotides read TGTGCCACCAGCAGAGACGCGGGACAGTTAGGGTATGGCTACACCTTC. Encoded protein: CATSRDAGQLGYGYTF.

Note on this clonotype: This may arise from a read error, as a much more abundant clone is one base away. This rearrangement joins TRBV3-1 to TRBJ1-1; D is possibly TRBD1 (5 bases). Germline V gene lookup returns CDR1 LGHDT and CDR2 YNNKEL (reference sequence). The CDR3 spans 14 residues. Deletions cut 1 base from V and 4 bases from J, with 10 bases between. DNA of the CDR3: TGTGCCAGCAGCCAAGTCCCAGGGATCACTGAAGCTTTCTTT. Protein product: CASSQVPGITEAFF.

This clonotype was seen a handful of times. The chain links TRBV14 to TRBJ1-1; no clear D. Germline V gene lookup returns CDR1 SGHDN and CDR2 FVKESK. V gave up 0 bases and J gave up 4 bases, with 6 bases separating them. The CDR3 runs to 13 residues. CDR3 amino acids: CASSQDTSTEAFF. The CDR3 DNA reads TGTGCCAGCAGCCAAGATACGAGCACTGAAGCTTTCTTT. The full variable domain, its missing parts supplied by reference TRBV14 and TRBJ1-1, is EAGVTQFPSHSVIEKGQTVTLRCDPISGHDNLYWYRRVMGKEIKFLLHFVKESKQDESGMPNNRFLAERTGGTYSTLKVQPAELEDSGVYFCASSQDTSTEAFFGQGTRLTVV.

Many counts were recorded for this clonotype. This chain joins TRBV12-3 or TRBV12-4 and TRBJ2-7, with D possibly being TRBD2 (6 bases). CDR3 length: 14 residues. The V gene lost 4 bases and the J gene lost 3 bases, with 13 bases spanning the gap. CDR3 loop: CASSYSGVRYEQYF. CDR3 coding DNA: TGTGCCAGCAGTTATTCGGGAGTTCGCTACGAGCAGTACTTC.

This clonotype was seen repeatedly, ten times or more. The chain has TRBV10-3 and TRBJ2-3; 7 bases align to TRBD2. Trimming took 0 bases from V and 5 from J; bases not matched to a gene: 2. CDR3 length equals 14 residues. CDR1 ENHRY and CDR2 SYGVKD come from the germline V gene. CDR3 region: CAISESLAIDTQYF. The DNA for the CDR3 is TGTGCCATCAGTGAGTCACTAGCGATAGATACGCAGTATTTT.

Ten or more counts support this clonotype. The chain carries TRBV9 and TRBJ2-5; D remains ambiguous. Germline-derived CDR1 and CDR2 are SGDLS and YYNGEE. V dropped 0 bases and J dropped 5 bases, with 14 bases sitting between them. The CDR3 is made up of 15 amino acids. The CDR3, as DNA: TGTGCCAGCAGCGTAGGGGCCCCTAGTGAGGAGACCCAGTACTTC. Translating it yields CASSVGAPSEETQYF.

This chain connects TRBV19 to TRBJ2-2; possibly TRBD1 for D (6 bases). Trimming took off 3 bases at V and 5 bases at J, with 13 bases between the two ends. The CDR3 loop spans 15 amino acids. Looked up from germline, CDR1 is LNHDA and CDR2 is SQIVND (reference sequence). CDR3 DNA: TGTGCCAGTAGTATTCGGACAGATATTACCGGGGAGCTGTTTTTT. Translated: CASSIRTDITGELFF.

The table lists this clonotype with many counts. The chain joins TRBV5-6 to TRBJ2-6; D ambiguous. The V gene's germline CDR1 is SGHDT and CDR2 YYEEEE. This CDR3 comprises 16 residues. V was clipped by 1 base and J by 0 bases, with 8 bases between them. CDR3: CASSLPTRSGANVLTF. The CDR3 DNA follows: TGTGCCAGCAGCTTGCCGACTCGCTCTGGGGCCAACGTCCTGACTTTC.

This clonotype was picked up many times. The rearrangement links TRBV19 to TRBJ2-7, with a possible D match to TRBD2 (5 bases). V was shortened by 3 bases and J by 3 bases, with 15 bases between the two germline ends. The CDR3 sequence is 15 residues long. In germline, CDR1 is LNHDA, CDR2 SQIVND (reference sequence). The CDR3 bases are TGTGCCAGTAGTATGTCGATAGCGCAGTTCTACGAGCAGTACTTC. This translates into CASSMSIAQFYEQYF.

At least ten counts were recorded for this clonotype. This chain joins TRBV27 and TRBJ2-3, with D perhaps TRBD1 (6 bases). The CDR3 runs 15 residues. The V and J ends lost 5 bases and 4 bases respectively, with 16 bases between them. CDR1 is MNHEY and CDR2 is SMNVEV in the germline V gene (reference sequence). The CDR3 nucleotides are TGTGCCAGCAGTCCCTCTGACAGGAAGGCAGATACGCAGTATTTT. The encoded protein is CASSPSDRKADTQYF.

This clonotype was counted many times. The chain links TRBV7-6 to TRBJ2-1; 7 bases are a match to TRBD1. Per germline, CDR1 SGHVS and CDR2 FNYEAQ. The CDR3 extends over 17 amino acids. V was pared by 5 bases and J by 7 bases, with 17 bases of the junction left unmatched. CDR3 in DNA: TGTGCCAGCAGCCCCTTGGGACAGTCGGGGTTTGGGAATGAGCAGTTCTTC. Its translation is CASSPLGQSGFGNEQFF.

This clonotype was counted ten times or more. The chain carries TRBV9 and TRBJ1-6; 10 nucleotides match TRBD1. The CDR3 runs 15 residues. The germline CDR1 and CDR2 sequences are SGDLS and YYNGEE. V lost 4 bases, J lost 7 bases, and 5 bases stayed unmatched. This chain's CDR3 is CASSPGTGANSPLHF. The CDR3 DNA reads TGTGCCAGCAGCCCCGGGACAGGGGCGAATTCACCCCTCCACTTT.

This clonotype has a count of ten or more. The junction departs from the called germline gene at one end, perhaps through a read error. The chain has TRBV4-2 and TRBJ2-1; TRBD1 aligns across 8 bases. The V gene's germline CDR1 is LGHNA and CDR2 YNFKEQ. The CDR3 consists of 14 residues. The CDR3 protein is CASSEDYPGTGQFF. The CDR3 DNA reads as TGTGCCAGCAGCGAAGATTACCCCGGGACAGGGCAGTTCTTC.

This clonotype has a single count. A much larger clonotype is one base distant, so this may be a read error. The CDR3 end shows no conserved phenylalanine or tryptophan, and so a read error is likely. The chain combines TRBV5-1 with TRBJ2-5; 7 nucleotides agree with TRBD1. The V gene's germline CDR1 is SGHRS and CDR2 YFSETQ. The V gene end was trimmed by 6 bases and the J gene end by 2 bases; junction bases not matched to a gene: 7. This CDR3 has 14 amino acids. As DNA, the CDR3 is TGCGCCAGCACAGAACAGGGGAATCAAGAGACCCAGTACTTG. Protein product: CASTEQGNQETQYL.

By share, this clonotype counts as medium-sized (0.01 to 0.1%). The chain carries TRBV12-3 or TRBV12-4 and TRBJ2-3; TRBD2 aligns across 7 bases. V gave up 5 bases and J gave up 5 bases; unmatched junction bases: 1. This CDR3 contains 12 residues. Written as DNA, the CDR3 is TGTGCCAGCAGTGGGAGGGGAGATACGCAGTATTTT. This encodes CASSGRGDTQYF.

V usage is TRBV6-2 or TRBV6-3 and J usage is TRBJ2-1; TRBD2 agrees at 9 bases. Germline lookup yields CDR1 MNHEY and CDR2 SVGEGT. This CDR3 has 17 residues. V lost 7 bases and J lost 7; bases outside the gene matches: 17. CDR3 in DNA: TGTGCCAGCATCCTGAGGCCCCGCGGGGGGGGTTGGAATGAGCAGTTCTTC. Translation gives CASILRPRGGGWNEQFF.

V is TRBV2 and J is TRBJ2-2; D not certain. V lost 4 bases to trimming and J lost 7 bases, with 7 bases between them. The germline V gene has CDR1 SNHLY and CDR2 FYNNEI. CDR3 length equals 12 residues. The CDR3 coding sequence is TGTGCCAGCAGTGGGAACGACGGGGAGCTGTTTTTT. Translation: CASSGNDGELFF.

The sample holds many counts of this clonotype. V usage is TRBV5-1 and J usage is TRBJ2-1, with TRBD2 matching over 10 bases. With V trimmed by 1 base and J by 7 bases, 5 bases remained unmatched. The CDR3 has 15 residues. Germline-derived CDR1 and CDR2 are SGHRS and YFSETQ. DNA of the CDR3: TGCGCCAGCAGCTTGTCTAGCGGGAGTGGAAATGAGCAGTTCTTC. This sequence encodes CASSLSSGSGNEQFF.

This clonotype was recorded many times. This CDR3 reads CASSYSRGRDEQFF. For the CDR3, the DNA is TGTGCCAGCAGTTACTCTCGGGGGCGGGATGAGCAGTTCTTC. The chain joins TRBV6-5 to TRBJ2-1; D may correspond to TRBD1 or TRBD2 (6 bases each). V dropped 0 bases and J dropped 8 bases, with 11 bases sitting between them. The CDR3 consists of 14 residues. Germline CDR1 and CDR2: MNHEY and SVGAGI.

This clonotype came up many times. J is TRBJ2-1 and V is TRBV15, with D perhaps matching TRBD1 or TRBD2 (6 bases each). Deletions cut 3 bases from V and 8 bases from J, with 17 bases between. Germline CDR1 reads LNHNV; CDR2 reads YYDKDF (reference sequence). This CDR3 has 15 amino acids. CDR3: CATSSRGGSGDEQFF. CDR3 coding DNA: TGTGCCACCAGCAGCAGGGGCGGTAGCGGTGATGAGCAGTTCTTC. Based on the CDR3 plus reference TRBV15 and TRBJ2-1, the full variable domain is DAMVIQNPRYQVTQFGKPVTLSCSQTLNHNVMYWYQQKSSQAPKLLFHYYDKDFNNEADTPDNFQSRRPNTSFCFLDIRSPGLGDTAMYLCATSSRGGSGDEQFFGPGTRLTVL.